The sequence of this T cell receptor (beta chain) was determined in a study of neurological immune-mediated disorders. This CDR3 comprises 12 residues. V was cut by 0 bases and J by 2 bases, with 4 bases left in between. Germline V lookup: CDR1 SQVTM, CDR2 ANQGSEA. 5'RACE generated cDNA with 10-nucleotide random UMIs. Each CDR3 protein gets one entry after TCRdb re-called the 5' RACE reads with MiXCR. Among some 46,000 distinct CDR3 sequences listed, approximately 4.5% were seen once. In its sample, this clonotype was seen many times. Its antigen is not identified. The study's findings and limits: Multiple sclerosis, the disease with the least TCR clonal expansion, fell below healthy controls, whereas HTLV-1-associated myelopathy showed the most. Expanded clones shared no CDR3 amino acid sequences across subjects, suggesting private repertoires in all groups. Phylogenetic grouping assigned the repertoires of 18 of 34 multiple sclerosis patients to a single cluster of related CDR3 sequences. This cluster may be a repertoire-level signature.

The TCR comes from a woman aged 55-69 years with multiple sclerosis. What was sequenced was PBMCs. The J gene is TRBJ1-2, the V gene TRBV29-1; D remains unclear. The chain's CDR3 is CSVEDSNYGYTF. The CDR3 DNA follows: TGCAGCGTTGAAGACAGCAACTATGGCTACACCTTC.